This entry is about one T cell receptor beta chain. Its antigen is not identified. The germline gives CDR1 LNHNV, CDR2 YYDKDF (reference sequence). V was pared by 4 bases and J by 3 bases, with 21 bases between. This CDR3 comprises 17 residues. This specimen comes from a study of OX40 agonist ivuxolimab in advanced cancers. Study outcomes and limitations: Low normalized T-cell clonal expansion was also seen in some nonresponders.

Blood was sampled at baseline, cycle 4 day 1, and cycle 7 day 1. Only in-frame clones appear in the TCRdb table, and some are missing; sequencing was by immunoSEQ multiplex PCR. The profile covers over 50,000 clones, with around 87% appearing a single time and about 13% taken by the ten largest. The TCR sequence derives from an adult with an advanced solid tumor such as melanoma, head and neck, liver or kidney cancer. The input for sequencing was CD4+ or CD8+ T cells sorted from blood, taken in a trial of the OX40 agonist ivuxolimab. The chain links TRBV15 to TRBJ2-5; weak D call: TRBD1 (6 bases). CDR3 residues: CATSNPLATGPEETQYF. As DNA, the CDR3 is TGTGCCACCAGCAACCCTCTGGCGACAGGACCTGAAGAGACCCAGTACTTC.